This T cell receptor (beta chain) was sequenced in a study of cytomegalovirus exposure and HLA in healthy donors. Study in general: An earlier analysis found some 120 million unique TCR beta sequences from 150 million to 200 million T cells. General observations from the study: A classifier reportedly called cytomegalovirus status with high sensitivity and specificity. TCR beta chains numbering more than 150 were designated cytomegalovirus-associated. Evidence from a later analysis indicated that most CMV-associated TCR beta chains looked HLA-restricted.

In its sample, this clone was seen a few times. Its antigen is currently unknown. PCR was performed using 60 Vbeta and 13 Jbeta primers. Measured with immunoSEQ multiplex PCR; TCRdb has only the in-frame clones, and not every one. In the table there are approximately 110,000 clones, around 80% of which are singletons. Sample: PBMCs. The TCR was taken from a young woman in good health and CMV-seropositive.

CDR3 sequence: CASSLLGAGGSYGYTF. DNA for the CDR3: TGTGCCAGCAGCTTATTAGGGGCAGGGGGGTCCTATGGCTACACCTTC. This sequence joins TRBV7-3 and TRBJ1-2, with TRBD1 matching over 7 bases. The CDR3 sequence is 16 residues long. Trimming at V came to 2 bases and at J to 4 bases, leaving 10 bases not matched to a gene. Per germline, CDR1 SGHTA and CDR2 FQGTGA.